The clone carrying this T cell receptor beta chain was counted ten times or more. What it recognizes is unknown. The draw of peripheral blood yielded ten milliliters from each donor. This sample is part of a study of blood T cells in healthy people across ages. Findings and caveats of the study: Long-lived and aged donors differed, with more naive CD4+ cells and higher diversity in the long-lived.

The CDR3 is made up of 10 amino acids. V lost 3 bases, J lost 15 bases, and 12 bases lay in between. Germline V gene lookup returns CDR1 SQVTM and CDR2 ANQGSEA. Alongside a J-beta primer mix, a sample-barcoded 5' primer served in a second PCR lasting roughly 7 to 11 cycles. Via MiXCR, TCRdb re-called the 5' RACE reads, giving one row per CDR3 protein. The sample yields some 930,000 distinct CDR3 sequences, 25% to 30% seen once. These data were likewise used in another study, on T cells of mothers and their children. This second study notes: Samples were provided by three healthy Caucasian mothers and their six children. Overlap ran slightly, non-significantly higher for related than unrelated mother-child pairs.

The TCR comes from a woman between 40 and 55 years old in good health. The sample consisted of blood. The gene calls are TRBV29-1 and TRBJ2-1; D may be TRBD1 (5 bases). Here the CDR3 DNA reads TGCAGCGTTGAGAGGCTGGGGCCGTTCTTC. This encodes CSVERLGPFF.